The 9 T cell receptor beta chains given below trace back to one sample, sequenced in a study of blood T cell repertoires in COVID-19. Clones were sequenced by immunoSEQ multiplex PCR, and TCRdb holds only the in-frame ones, with some missing. The repertoire holds some 59,000 clones, with nearly 90% as singletons. What was sequenced was peripheral blood. These receptors came from a man between 60 and 75 years old with acute or convalescent COVID-19.

This chain connects TRBV6-6 to TRBJ2-7, with 11 bases lining up with TRBD1. The V gene end was trimmed by 5 bases and the J gene end by 3 bases; junction bases not matched to a gene: 3. Germline V lookup: CDR1 MNHNY, CDR2 SVGAGI (reference sequence). The CDR3 is 14 amino acids. CDR3 nucleotide sequence: TGTGCCAGCAGTACGGACAGGGGGCACTACGAGCAGTACTTC. This sequence encodes CASSTDRGHYEQYF.

The rearrangement joins TRBV13 to TRBJ1-2, with unresolved D. V lost 1 base to trimming and J lost 8 bases, with 8 bases between them. CDR3 size: 12 residues. From germline, CDR1 is PRHDT and CDR2 FYEKMQ (reference sequence). This CDR3 reads CASSLVEGGYTF. CDR3 nucleotides: TGTGCCAGCAGCTTAGTAGAGGGAGGCTACACCTTC.

The rearrangement links TRBV29-1 to TRBJ2-2; TRBD1 agrees at 8 bases. With 6 bases clipped from V and 4 bases from J, the junction kept 4 bases outside the gene matches. CDR1 is SQVTM, CDR2 ANQGSEA, per germline. The CDR3 runs 13 residues. This CDR3 reads CSVGDRPTGELFF. As DNA, the CDR3 is TGCAGCGTGGGGGACAGGCCCACCGGGGAGCTGTTTTTT.

This clone came up once. The rearrangement joins TRBV5-1 to TRBJ2-7; no clear D. The CDR3 length is 15 residues. V was shortened by 0 bases and J by 3 bases, with 13 bases between the two germline ends. CDR1 and CDR2 from the germline V gene are SGHRS and YFSETQ. CDR3 bases: TGCGCCAGCAGCTTGGCGGCAGGAACCAACTACGAGCAGTACTTC. As protein: CASSLAAGTNYEQYF.

V gene TRBV7-9 combines with J gene TRBJ1-6; no definite D call. Germline-derived CDR1 and CDR2 are SEHNR and FQNEAQ (reference sequence). Trimming pared 8 bases from V and 9 bases from J, leaving 26 bases between. The CDR3 loop spans 17 amino acids. The CDR3 sequence: CASGGLPINIAGSPLHF. For the CDR3, the DNA is TGTGCCAGCGGCGGACTGCCTATTAACATCGCCGGTTCACCCCTCCACTTT.

This chain links TRBV2 with TRBJ1-5; 8 bases match TRBD1. The CDR3 extends over 14 amino acids. CDR1 and CDR2 from the germline V gene are SNHLY and FYNNEI. The V segment lost 6 bases and the J segment 4 bases; nucleotides outside the gene matches: 5. The CDR3 region is CASRGTGGNQPQHF. The CDR3 DNA reads TGTGCCAGCAGGGGAACAGGGGGGAATCAGCCCCAGCATTTT.

The chain has TRBV10-3 and TRBJ2-3; 8 bases align to TRBD1. This CDR3 spans 15 amino acids. Looked up from germline, CDR1 is ENHRY and CDR2 is SYGVKD. The junction had 6 bases not matched to a gene; V was cut back by 2 bases and J by 5 bases. CDR3 amino acids: CAISERTGLLDTQYF. CDR3 DNA sequence: TGTGCCATCAGTGAGAGGACAGGGTTATTAGATACGCAGTATTTT.

This chain's CDR3 is CSVGRGSGGANEQFF. The CDR3, as DNA: TGCAGCGTTGGGAGAGGAAGCGGGGGGGCCAATGAGCAGTTCTTC. The chain recombines TRBV29-1 with TRBJ2-1; 10 nucleotides agree with TRBD2. From germline, CDR1 is SQVTM and CDR2 ANQGSEA. The CDR3 consists of 15 residues. Trimming took 4 bases from V and 6 from J; bases not matched to a gene: 9.

The rearrangement links TRBV30 to TRBJ1-6; D might be TRBD1 (5 bases). Trimming took 4 bases from V and 4 from J, leaving 8 bases between them. CDR1 is GTSNPN and CDR2 is SVGIG in the germline V gene (reference sequence). This CDR3 is 13 amino acids long. The CDR3 nucleotides read TGTGCCTGGAACCAGGGTTATAATTCACCCCTCCACTTT. Its protein is CAWNQGYNSPLHF.